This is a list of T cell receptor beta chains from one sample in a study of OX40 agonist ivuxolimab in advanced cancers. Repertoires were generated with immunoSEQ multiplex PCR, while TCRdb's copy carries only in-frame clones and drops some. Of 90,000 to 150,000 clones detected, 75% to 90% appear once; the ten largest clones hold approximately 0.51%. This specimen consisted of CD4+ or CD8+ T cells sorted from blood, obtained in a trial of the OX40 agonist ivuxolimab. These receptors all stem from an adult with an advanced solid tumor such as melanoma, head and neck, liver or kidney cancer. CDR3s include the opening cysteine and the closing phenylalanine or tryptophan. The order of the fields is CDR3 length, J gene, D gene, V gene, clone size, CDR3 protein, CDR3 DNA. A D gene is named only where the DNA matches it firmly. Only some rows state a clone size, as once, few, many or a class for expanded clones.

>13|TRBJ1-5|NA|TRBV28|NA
CASSGQWGQPQHF
TGTGCCAGCAGTGGACAGTGGGGGCAGCCCCAGCATTTT
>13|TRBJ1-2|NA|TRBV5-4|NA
CASSPGGGYGYTF
TGTGCCAGCAGCCCTGGGGGGGGATATGGCTACACCTTC
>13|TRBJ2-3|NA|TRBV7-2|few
CASSFTNVGTQYF
TGTGCCAGCAGCTTTACCAATGTGGGTACGCAGTATTTT
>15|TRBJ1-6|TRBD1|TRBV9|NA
CASSVEGGTDSPLHF
TGTGCCAGCAGCGTCGAAGGGGGCACCGATTCACCCCTCCACTTT
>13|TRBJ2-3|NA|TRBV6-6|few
CASSGPGSDTQYF
TGTGCCAGCAGTGGTCCGGGGTCAGATACGCAGTATTTT
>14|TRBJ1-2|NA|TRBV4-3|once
CASSPSRGHYGYTF
TGCGCCAGCAGCCCCTCGAGAGGGCACTATGGCTACACCTTC
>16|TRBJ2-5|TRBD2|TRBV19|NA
CASSETAGGLGETQYF
TGTGCCAGTAGTGAAACAGCGGGGGGCCTGGGAGAGACCCAGTACTTC
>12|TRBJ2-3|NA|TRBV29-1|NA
CSVELASDTQYF
TGCAGCGTTGAACTAGCGTCAGATACGCAGTATTTT
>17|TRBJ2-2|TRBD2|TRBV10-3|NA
CAINPSGGQTNTGELFF
TGTGCCATCAATCCTAGCGGGGGGCAGACGAACACCGGGGAGCTGTTTTTT
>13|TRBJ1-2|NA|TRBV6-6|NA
CASVEGLNYGYTF
TGTGCCAGCGTAGAGGGGCTTAACTATGGCTACACCTTC
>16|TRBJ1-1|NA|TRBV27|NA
CASSPERGVRNTEAFF
TGTGCCAGCAGCCCAGAAAGGGGGGTTAGGAACACTGAAGCTTTCTTT
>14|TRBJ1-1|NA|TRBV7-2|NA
CASSEGHVNTEAFF
TGTGCCAGCAGCGAGGGACATGTGAACACTGAAGCTTTCTTT
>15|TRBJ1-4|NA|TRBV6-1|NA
CASSVLGQPNEKLFF
TGTGCCAGCAGTGTTCTTGGACAGCCTAATGAAAAACTGTTTTTT
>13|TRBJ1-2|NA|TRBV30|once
CAWTRTANYGYTF
TGTGCCTGGACAAGGACAGCTAACTATGGCTACACCTTC
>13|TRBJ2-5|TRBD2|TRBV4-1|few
CASSRLAGETQYF
TGCGCCAGCAGCCGACTAGCGGGAGAGACCCAGTACTTC
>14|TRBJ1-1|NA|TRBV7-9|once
CASSLPGTKTEAFF
TGTGCCAGCAGCTTACCGGGGACCAAGACTGAAGCTTTCTTT
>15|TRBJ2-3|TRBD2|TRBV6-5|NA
CASSLGLAGTDTQYF
TGTGCCAGCAGTTTGGGACTAGCGGGCACAGATACGCAGTATTTT
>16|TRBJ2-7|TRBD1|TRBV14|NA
CASSQGGTVSSYEQYF
TGTGCCAGCAGCCAAGGTGGGACAGTTAGCTCCTACGAGCAGTACTTC
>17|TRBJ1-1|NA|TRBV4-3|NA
CASSQAAGTGHFAEAFF
TGCGCCAGCAGCCAAGCGGCCGGGACCGGACACTTTGCTGAAGCTTTCTTT
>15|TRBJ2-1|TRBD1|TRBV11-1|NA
CASSRQGATFNEQFF
TGTGCCAGCAGCCGACAGGGGGCGACCTTCAATGAGCAGTTCTTC
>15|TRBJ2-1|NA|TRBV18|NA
CASSPTGQPYNEQFF
TGTGCCAGCTCACCAACAGGACAGCCCTACAATGAGCAGTTCTTC
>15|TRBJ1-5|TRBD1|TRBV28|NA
CASSLSRDRNQPQHF
TGTGCCAGCAGTTTATCCAGGGACAGGAATCAGCCCCAGCATTTT
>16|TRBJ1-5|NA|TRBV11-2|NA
CASSSQGPNSNQPQHF
TGTGCCAGCAGCTCACAGGGTCCTAATAGCAATCAGCCCCAGCATTTT
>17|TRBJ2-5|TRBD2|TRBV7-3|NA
CASSLGTSGVIQETQYF
TGTGCCAGCAGCTTAGGGACTAGCGGGGTTATCCAAGAGACCCAGTACTTC
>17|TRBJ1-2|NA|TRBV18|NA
CASSPPAGSHSSYGYTF
TGTGCCAGCTCACCACCTGCGGGCAGCCATTCATCCTATGGCTACACCTTC
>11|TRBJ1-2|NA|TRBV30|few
CAWRAGYGYTF
TGTGCCTGGAGGGCAGGGTATGGCTACACCTTC
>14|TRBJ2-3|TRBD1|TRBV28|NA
CASSLGQGTDTQYF
TGTGCCAGCAGTTTAGGACAGGGTACAGATACGCAGTATTTT
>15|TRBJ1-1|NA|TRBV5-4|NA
CASSFGSGSSRGAFF
TGTGCCAGCAGCTTCGGGTCAGGGTCTTCCCGGGGAGCTTTCTTT
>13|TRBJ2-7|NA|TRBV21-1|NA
CAISGTGVDEQYF
TGTGCCATTTCCGGGACAGGGGTTGACGAGCAGTACTTC
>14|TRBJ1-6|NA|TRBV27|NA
CASTPRRTNSPLHF
TGTGCCAGCACCCCTCGGCGGACTAATTCACCCCTCCACTTT
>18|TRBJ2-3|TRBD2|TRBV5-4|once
CASSWRRTSGGAGDTQYF
TGTGCCAGCAGCTGGAGGCGGACTAGCGGGGGGGCCGGAGATACGCAGTATTTT
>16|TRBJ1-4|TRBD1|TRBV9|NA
CASSPGQGATNEKLFF
TGTGCCAGCAGCCCCGGACAGGGGGCGACTAATGAAAAACTGTTTTTT
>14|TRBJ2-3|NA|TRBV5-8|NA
CASSLAQDTDTQYF
TGTGCCAGCAGCTTGGCACAGGACACAGATACGCAGTATTTT
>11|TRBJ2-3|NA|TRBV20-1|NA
CSARRADTQYF
TGCAGTGCTAGAAGGGCAGATACGCAGTATTTT
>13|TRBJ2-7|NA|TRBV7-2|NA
CASSSWQDYEQYF
TGTGCCAGCAGCTCTTGGCAGGACTACGAGCAGTACTTC
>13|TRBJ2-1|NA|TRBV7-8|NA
CASSPGTYNEQFF
TGTGCCAGCAGCCCCGGGACCTACAATGAGCAGTTCTTC
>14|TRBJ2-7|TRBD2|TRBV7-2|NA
CASSPSGGAYEQYF
TGTGCCAGCAGCCCTAGCGGGGGGGCTTACGAGCAGTACTTC
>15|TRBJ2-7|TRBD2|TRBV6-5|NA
CASSYGREVPYEQYF
TGTGCCAGCAGTTACGGGCGGGAGGTACCCTACGAGCAGTACTTC
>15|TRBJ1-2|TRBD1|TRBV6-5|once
CASSPGTVAFSGYTF
TGTGCCAGCAGTCCCGGGACAGTCGCCTTCAGTGGCTACACCTTC
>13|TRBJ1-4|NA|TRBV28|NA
CASSAGRNEKLFF
TGTGCCAGCAGCGCAGGGAGGAATGAAAAACTGTTTTTT
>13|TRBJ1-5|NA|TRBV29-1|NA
CSVEEGRNQPQHF
TGCAGCGTTGAGGAGGGCAGGAATCAGCCCCAGCATTTT
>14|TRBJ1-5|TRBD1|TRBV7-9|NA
CASSSTGGDQPQHF
TGTGCCAGCAGCTCGACAGGGGGCGATCAGCCCCAGCATTTT
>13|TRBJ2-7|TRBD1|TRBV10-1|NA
CASRSGGSYEQYF
TGCGCCAGCAGATCAGGGGGCTCCTACGAGCAGTACTTC
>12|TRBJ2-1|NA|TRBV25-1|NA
CASRLSYNEQFF
TGTGCCAGCAGATTGTCCTACAATGAGCAGTTCTTC
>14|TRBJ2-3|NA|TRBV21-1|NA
CARGGLPSTDTQYF
TGTGCCCGAGGGGGACTACCAAGCACAGATACGCAGTATTTT
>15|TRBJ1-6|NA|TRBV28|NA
CASRGGSSYNSPLHF
TGTGCCAGCAGGGGGGGGAGCTCCTATAATTCACCCCTCCACTTT
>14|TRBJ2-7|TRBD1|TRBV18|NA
CASSPGTGNYEQYF
TGTGCCAGCTCACCCGGGACAGGGAACTACGAGCAGTACTTC
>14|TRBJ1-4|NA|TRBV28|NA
CASSVGVYFEKLFF
TGTGCCAGCAGTGTAGGGGTGTATTTTGAAAAACTGTTTTTT
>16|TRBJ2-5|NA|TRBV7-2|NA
CASSPNSAGYQETQYF
TGTGCCAGCAGCCCGAACTCGGCGGGATATCAAGAGACCCAGTACTTC
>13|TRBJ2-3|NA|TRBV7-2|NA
CASSPRWADTQYF
TGTGCCAGCAGCCCCAGGTGGGCAGATACGCAGTATTTT
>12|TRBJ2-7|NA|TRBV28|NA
CASSLRNYEQYF
TGTGCCAGCAGTCTCCGGAACTACGAGCAGTACTTC
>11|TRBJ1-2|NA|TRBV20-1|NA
CSVSPNYGYTF
TGCAGTGTTTCGCCTAACTATGGCTACACCTTC